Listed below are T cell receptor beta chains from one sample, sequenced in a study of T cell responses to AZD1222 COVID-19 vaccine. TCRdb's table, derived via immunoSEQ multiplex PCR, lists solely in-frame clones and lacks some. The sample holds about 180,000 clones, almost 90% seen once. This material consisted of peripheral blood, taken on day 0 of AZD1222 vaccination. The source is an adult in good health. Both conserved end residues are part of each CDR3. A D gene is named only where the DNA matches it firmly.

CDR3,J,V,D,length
CASSSSGGSSYNEQFF,TRBJ2-1,TRBV7-3,TRBD2,16
CASSQTDRGYLGEAFF,TRBJ1-1,TRBV11-2,TRBD1,16
CASSQGQGGTYGYTF,TRBJ1-2,TRBV4-3,TRBD1,15
CASSEREGQTYEQYF,TRBJ2-7,TRBV6-5,TRBD2,15
CASDSVGKKGQYF,TRBJ2-7,TRBV5-5,NA,13
CAWADNSPLHF,TRBJ1-6,TRBV30,NA,11
CASTLSTYEQYF,TRBJ2-7,TRBV28,NA,12
CASSESSGRVTDTQYF,TRBJ2-3,TRBV25-1,TRBD2,16
CASRTGANVLTF,TRBJ2-6,TRBV7-2,NA,12
CASSIILQNIQYF,TRBJ2-4,TRBV5-6,NA,13
CATSPSGPVVYGYTF,TRBJ1-2,TRBV24-1,NA,15
CASSPGTGYGDTEAFF,TRBJ1-1,TRBV19,TRBD1,16
CASSFGERNYGYTF,TRBJ1-2,TRBV7-9,NA,14
CASSTEGADEQFF,TRBJ2-1,TRBV7-3,TRBD1,13
CASSPRRGNQPQHF,TRBJ1-5,TRBV18,NA,14
CATHRQIEETQYF,TRBJ2-5,TRBV27,NA,13
CASSARDRVIGNAGELFF,TRBJ2-2,TRBV19,TRBD1,18
CAWLESGGTDTQYF,TRBJ2-3,TRBV30,TRBD2,14
CAWNGRSGNTIYF,TRBJ1-3,TRBV30,NA,13
CASSKEGYEQYF,TRBJ2-7,TRBV6-2/TRBV6-3,NA,12
CASSPTSTQRWETQYF,TRBJ2-5,TRBV5-1,NA,16
CASSLNRGRDQPQHF,TRBJ1-5,TRBV6-5,TRBD1,15
CATSRDRGEQYF,TRBJ2-7,TRBV15,NA,12
CASGLANSGLAYNEQFF,TRBJ2-1,TRBV12-5,TRBD2,17
CASSDGTGGAFGYTF,TRBJ1-2,TRBV5-1,TRBD1,15
CASSLSGGPQNTEAFF,TRBJ1-1,TRBV9,NA,16
CAWSVPHRDTQYF,TRBJ2-3,TRBV30,NA,13
CASSPRDLTYEQYF,TRBJ2-7,TRBV9,NA,14
CASSHPGSSPLHF,TRBJ1-6,TRBV11-2,NA,13
CASSVDLASDLANTGELFF,TRBJ2-2,TRBV9,NA,19
CASRTSATEQFF,TRBJ2-1,TRBV12-3/TRBV12-4,TRBD2,12
CASSPTGAPNYGYTF,TRBJ1-2,TRBV3-1/TRBV3-2,TRBD1,15
CASSSSVGGETQYF,TRBJ2-5,TRBV5-1,NA,14
CASSPRTGYTGELFF,TRBJ2-2,TRBV9,TRBD1,15
CASSPLRLAGGTGELFF,TRBJ2-2,TRBV7-9,TRBD2,17
CATSLPGLAPNEQFF,TRBJ2-1,TRBV24-1,TRBD2,15
CASRLSRGGTQYF,TRBJ2-5,TRBV6-5,NA,13
CASSLPPPKKIRKQYF,TRBJ2-7,TRBV28,NA,16
CASSERAGTYEQYF,TRBJ2-7,TRBV25-1,NA,14
CASSASIRDSLQFGNTIYF,TRBJ1-3,TRBV9,TRBD1,19
CASSLGRKEPQHF,TRBJ1-5,TRBV12-3/TRBV12-4,NA,13
CASSYLSTEAFF,TRBJ1-1,TRBV6-5,NA,12
CASSLFVVGGNEKLFF,TRBJ1-4,TRBV7-2,NA,16
CASRLKMNTEAFF,TRBJ1-1,TRBV11-2,NA,13
CATSDSQGEDYGYTF,TRBJ1-2,TRBV24-1,NA,15
CASSVEGQGFYGYTF,TRBJ1-2,TRBV9,TRBD1,15
CASSPPDRLNTEAFF,TRBJ1-1,TRBV28,TRBD1,15
CASTPPGPAKDEQFF,TRBJ2-1,TRBV7-2,NA,15
CASSLGQHYGYTF,TRBJ1-2,TRBV7-3,NA,13
CATSDWGLADQETQYF,TRBJ2-5,TRBV24-1,TRBD2,16
CASLGAANYGYTF,TRBJ1-2,TRBV12-3/TRBV12-4,NA,13
CASSVGEIRGLARDTQYF,TRBJ2-3,TRBV9,TRBD2,18
CASSLGQGEGLFF,TRBJ1-4,TRBV5-1,TRBD1,13
CASSLGTGGIYEQYF,TRBJ2-7,TRBV4-2,TRBD1,15
CASLSPNEKLFF,TRBJ1-4,TRBV9,NA,12
CASSWGTNTEAFF,TRBJ1-1,TRBV19,NA,13
CASSLFGGRGTEAFF,TRBJ1-1,TRBV27,NA,15
CASRNTANTGELFF,TRBJ2-2,TRBV19,NA,14